This TCR beta chain originates from a study of PD-1 blockade in classical Hodgkin lymphoma. General study results and limits: It was reported that newly diagnosed patients had less baseline TCR diversity than healthy donors. It was among complete responders that baseline diversity resembled that of newly diagnosed patients. There remain no defined causes for the repertoire differences, which possibly reflect disease activity or prior therapy. Anyone who began nivolumab under 1 year after ASCT was excluded.

The time point is: cycle 4 day 1 (C4D1), after more than five weeks of nivolumab. In every patient, relapse followed autologous stem cell transplantation, while exposure to brentuximab vedotin differed. Magnetic negative selection was used to purify CD4+ T cells from thawed PBMCs. This clone was seen once. Its antigen is unidentified. The assay was immunoSEQ multiplex PCR, and TCRdb's table has in-frame clones only and misses some. The table includes 15,000 to 20,000 clones, about 75% detected once. CDR1 and CDR2 from the germline V gene are MNHNY and SVGAGI (reference sequence). V shed 0 bases and J shed 3 bases, with 15 bases lying between them. CDR3 length equals 16 residues.

This chain connects TRBV6-6 to TRBJ2-7; D is possibly TRBD2 (6 bases). This TCR came from a human donor with classical Hodgkin lymphoma. The input for sequencing was CD4+ T cells from blood, taken before the fourth cycle of nivolumab. The CDR3 region is CASSYSKGGQGYEQYV. CDR3 nucleotides: TGTGCCAGCAGTTACTCGAAGGGAGGCCAGGGCTACGAGCAGTACGTC.